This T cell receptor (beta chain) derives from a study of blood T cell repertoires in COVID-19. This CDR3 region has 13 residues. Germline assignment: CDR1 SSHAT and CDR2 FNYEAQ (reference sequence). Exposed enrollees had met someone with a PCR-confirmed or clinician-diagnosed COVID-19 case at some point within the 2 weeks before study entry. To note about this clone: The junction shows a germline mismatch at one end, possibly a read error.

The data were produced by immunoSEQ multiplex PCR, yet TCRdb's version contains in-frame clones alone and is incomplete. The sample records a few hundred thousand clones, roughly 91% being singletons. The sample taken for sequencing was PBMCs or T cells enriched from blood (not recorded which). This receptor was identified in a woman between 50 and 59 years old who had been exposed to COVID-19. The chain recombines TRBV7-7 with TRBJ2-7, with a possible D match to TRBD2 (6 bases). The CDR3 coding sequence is TGTGCTAGCAGCGAAGCGGGCGACTACGAGCAGTACTTC. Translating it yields CASSEAGDYEQYF.